These T cell receptor beta chains were read from a single sample in a study of T cell responses to AZD1222 COVID-19 vaccine. The assay was immunoSEQ multiplex PCR, and TCRdb's table has in-frame clones only and misses some. Seen here are around 100,000 clones, roughly 88% observed once, and the top ten hold 20%. The material was peripheral blood, obtained on day 0 of AZD1222 vaccination. These receptors came from an adult in good health. CDR3s leave out the opening cysteine and the closing phenylalanine or tryptophan. D genes are given only for firm matches.

V gene,J gene,D gene,CDR3 protein
TRBV11-3,TRBJ2-2,.,ASSSSAGELF
TRBV5-4,TRBJ1-1,.,ASSSPTGSNTEAF
TRBV27,TRBJ2-1,TRBD2,ASSSSGTSGALRQF
TRBV4-2,TRBJ1-2,TRBD1,ASRGQGHYT
TRBV7-9,TRBJ2-1,TRBD1,ASSLGAGGFNEQF
TRBV6-5,TRBJ1-3,TRBD1,ASSSGQGLTGNTIY
TRBV5-4,TRBJ2-5,.,ASSLGGAGRETQY
TRBV7-9,TRBJ2-6,TRBD1,ASRTGYSGANVLT
TRBV4-3,TRBJ2-7,TRBD2,ASSVGRGDYEQY
TRBV6-1,TRBJ2-7,.,ASSDHPGYEQY
TRBV18,TRBJ1-5,.,ASSPGTGSNQPQH
TRBV3-1/TRBV3-2,TRBJ2-7,.,ASSQDGGVYSYEQY
TRBV7-2,TRBJ2-5,.,ASSLYQETQY
TRBV6-6,TRBJ2-7,TRBD2,ASSTGLAGFEQY
TRBV21-1,TRBJ1-3,.,ASSKRGGRAVSGNTIY
TRBV16,TRBJ1-5,.,ASSDDSNQPQH
TRBV7-2,TRBJ2-1,.,ASRPGGGLNEQF
TRBV15,TRBJ1-1,.,ATSRDHNTGPGAF
TRBV27,TRBJ2-1,TRBD2,AIGLAGINEQF
TRBV4-3,TRBJ1-2,TRBD1,ASSLQIQGIHGYT
TRBV28,TRBJ2-3,TRBD2,ASRTPGLVDTQY
TRBV18,TRBJ1-2,TRBD1,ASSRETGSGYT
TRBV7-9,TRBJ1-2,TRBD1,ASRNGTGPYGYT
TRBV9,TRBJ1-1,.,ASSVYETPVKDTEAF
TRBV11-2,TRBJ1-5,TRBD1,ASSLGQGANQPQH
TRBV9,TRBJ1-2,.,ASSVDDTNYGYT
TRBV6-5,TRBJ2-7,.,APEVPSYEQY
TRBV28,TRBJ2-1,TRBD2,ASSAGTNNYNEQF
TRBV20-1,TRBJ1-4,.,SAREKEKLF
TRBV9,TRBJ2-2,.,ASSDRSYTGELF
TRBV19,TRBJ1-2,TRBD1,ASSIEGTGHGYT
TRBV30,TRBJ1-1,TRBD1,AWSLSGGTEAF
TRBV18,TRBJ1-1,TRBD1,ASSPGPLGQGEAF